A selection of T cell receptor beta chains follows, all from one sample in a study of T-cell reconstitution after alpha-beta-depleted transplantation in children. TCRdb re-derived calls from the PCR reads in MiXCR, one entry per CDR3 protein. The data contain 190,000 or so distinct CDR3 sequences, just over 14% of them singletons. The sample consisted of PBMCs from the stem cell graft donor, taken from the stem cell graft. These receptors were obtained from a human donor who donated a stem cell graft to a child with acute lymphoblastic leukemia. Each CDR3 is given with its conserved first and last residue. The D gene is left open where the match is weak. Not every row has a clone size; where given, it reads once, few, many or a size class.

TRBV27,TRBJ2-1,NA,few,TGTGCCAGCAGTTTATACCTAGCGCCCTACAATGAGCAGTTCTTC,CASSLYLAPYNEQFF
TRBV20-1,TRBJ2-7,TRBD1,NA,TGCAGTGCTAGAGATTTACAGGGGGCTTACGAGCAGTACTTC,CSARDLQGAYEQYF
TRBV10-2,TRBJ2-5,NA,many,TGCGCCAGCAGTCCGCCGGGACGTCGGCACCAAGAGACCCAGTACTTC,CASSPPGRRHQETQYF
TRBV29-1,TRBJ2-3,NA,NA,TGCAGCGTAGGGGTTACAGATACGCAGTATTTT,CSVGVTDTQYF
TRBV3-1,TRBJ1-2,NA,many,TGTGCCAGCAGCCAACGACCGAACCCTAACTATGGCTACACCTTC,CASSQRPNPNYGYTF
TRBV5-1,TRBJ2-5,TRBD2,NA,TGCGCCAGCAGCTGGACTAGCGGCTCCCAGCACCAAGAGACCCAGTACTTC,CASSWTSGSQHQETQYF
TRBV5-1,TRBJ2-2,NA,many,TGCGCCAGCAGTTATGACCGAAACACCGGGGAGCTGTTTTTT,CASSYDRNTGELFF
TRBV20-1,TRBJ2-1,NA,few,TGCAGTGTCCCCACCCGGGAGCGGAGTGAGCAGTTCTTC,CSVPTRERSEQFF
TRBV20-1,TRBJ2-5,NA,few,TGCAGTGCTCCTCAGGGGGGGGAAGAGACCCAGTACTTC,CSAPQGGEETQYF
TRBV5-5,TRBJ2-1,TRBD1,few,TGTGCCAGCAGCTTGGAGGGCAGGGGGTTTCATGAGCAGTTCTTC,CASSLEGRGFHEQFF
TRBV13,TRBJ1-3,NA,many,TGTGCCAGCAGCTTAGCCGTTCCGTCTGGAAACACCATATATTTT,CASSLAVPSGNTIYF
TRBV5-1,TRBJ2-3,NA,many,TGCGCCAGCAGCTTAGTCGACTTAACAACAGATACGCAGTATTTT,CASSLVDLTTDTQYF
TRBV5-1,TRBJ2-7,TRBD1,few,TGCGCCAGCAGCACCCGTCCACCCGGGACAGCGCGCTACGAGCAGTACTTC,CASSTRPPGTARYEQYF
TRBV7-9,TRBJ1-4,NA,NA,TGTGCCAGCAGCTTAGAACGGGGGCGGAATGAAAAACTGTTTTTT,CASSLERGRNEKLFF
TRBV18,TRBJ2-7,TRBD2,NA,TGTGCCAGCTCACCCACCGGCGGTAGCGGGGTCCACGAGCAGTACTTC,CASSPTGGSGVHEQYF
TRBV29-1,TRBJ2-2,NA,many,TGCAGCGTTGGGGGAAACACCGGGGAGCTGTTTTTT,CSVGGNTGELFF
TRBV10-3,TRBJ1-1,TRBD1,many,TGTGCCATCAGTTCCACAGGGGGAGCTGAAGCTTTCTTT,CAISSTGGAEAFF
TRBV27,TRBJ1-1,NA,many,TGTGCCAGCAGTTTACTGGGCTTTGGGGGGCAAAGCGACACTGAAGCTTTCTTT,CASSLLGFGGQSDTEAFF
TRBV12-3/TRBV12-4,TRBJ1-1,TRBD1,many,TGTGCCACAACAGGGGGTATGTCTGAAGCTTTCTTT,CATTGGMSEAFF
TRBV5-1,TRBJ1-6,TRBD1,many,TGCGCCAGCAGCCCGAGCGGACAGGGGAATTCACCCCTCCACTTT,CASSPSGQGNSPLHF
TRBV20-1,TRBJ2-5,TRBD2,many,TGCAGTGCTAGAAGGGCAGCGGGAGGCCAGCAAGAGACCCAGTACTTC,CSARRAAGGQQETQYF
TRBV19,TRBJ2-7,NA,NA,TGTGCCAGTAGTATAGAAGGGGCGAGCGAGCAGTACTTC,CASSIEGASEQYF
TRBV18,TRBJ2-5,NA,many,TGTGCCAGCTCACCACCAGATAGTCTCCGGGAAGGCTTCCAAGAGACCCAGTACTTC,CASSPPDSLREGFQETQYF
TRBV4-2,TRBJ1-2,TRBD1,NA,TGTGCCAGCAGCCGTGGGAACAGGGGGCTCGATCATGGCTACACCTTC,CASSRGNRGLDHGYTF
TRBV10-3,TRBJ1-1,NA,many,TGTGCCATCAGTGAGAGATCCATGAACACTGAAGCTTTCTTT,CAISERSMNTEAFF
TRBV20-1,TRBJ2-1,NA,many,TGCAGCGCTCCATGGGGGATCAATGAGCAGTTCTTC,CSAPWGINEQFF
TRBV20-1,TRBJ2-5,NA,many,TGCAGTGCTAGGGGGCCCAAAAGGGCGACCCAGTACTTC,CSARGPKRATQYF
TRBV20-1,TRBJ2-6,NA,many,TGCAGTGCTAGTCGGTTGTCTGGGGCCAACGTCCTGACTTTC,CSASRLSGANVLTF
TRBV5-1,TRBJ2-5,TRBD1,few,TGCGCCAGCAGCATACGACCTGGACAGGCAGAGGGGGAGACCCAGTACTTC,CASSIRPGQAEGETQYF
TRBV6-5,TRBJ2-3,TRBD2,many,TGTGCCAGCAGTTACGGGACTAGCGGGAGGGATACGCAGTATTTT,CASSYGTSGRDTQYF
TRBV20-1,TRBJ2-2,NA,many,TGCAGTGTTAGAAGGAACACCGGGGAGCTGTTTTTT,CSVRRNTGELFF
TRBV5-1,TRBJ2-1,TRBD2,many,TGCGCCAGCAGCATTCCCGCGGGAGGATACAATGAGCAGTTCTTC,CASSIPAGGYNEQFF
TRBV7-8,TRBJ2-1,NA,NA,TGTGCCAGCAGCTTAGGGGGGAATTACGAGCAGTTCTTC,CASSLGGNYEQFF
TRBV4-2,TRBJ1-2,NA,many,TGTGCCAGCAGGCTACCGGGACGGGATTATGGCTACACCTTC,CASRLPGRDYGYTF
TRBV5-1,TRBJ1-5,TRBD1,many,TGCGCCAGCAGCTCGGACAGGACGGGCAATCAGCCCCAGCATTTT,CASSSDRTGNQPQHF
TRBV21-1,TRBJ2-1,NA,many,TGTGCCAGCAGCAGCAGGACTAGCGGGAGTCGGAGTGAGCAGTTCTTC,CASSSRTSGSRSEQFF
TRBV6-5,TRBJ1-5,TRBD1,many,TGTGCCAGCAGTTCGCTCACGGGACAGGGGGCCCAGCCCCAGCATTTT,CASSSLTGQGAQPQHF
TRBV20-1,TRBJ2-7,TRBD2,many,TGCAGTGCTAGTTCTGCTAGCGGAAGGTACGAGCAGTACTTC,CSASSASGRYEQYF
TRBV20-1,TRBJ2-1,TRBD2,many,TGCAGTGCTAGACCTCTAGCGGGCACTTACAATGAGCAGTTCTTC,CSARPLAGTYNEQFF
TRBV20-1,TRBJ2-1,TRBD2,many,TGCAGTGCTAGAGATGGGACTAGCACTAACAATGAGCAGTTCTTC,CSARDGTSTNNEQFF
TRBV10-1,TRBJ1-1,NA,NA,TGCGCCAGCAGTGGACCGAGGAACACTGAAGCTTTCTTT,CASSGPRNTEAFF
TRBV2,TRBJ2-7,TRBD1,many,TGTGCCAGCATTGGGACAGCCGAGCAGTACTTC,CASIGTAEQYF
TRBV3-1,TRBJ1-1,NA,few,TGTGCCAGCAGCCAACGGGGGGAAGCTTTCTTT,CASSQRGEAFF
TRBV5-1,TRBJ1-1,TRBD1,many,TGCGCCAGCGCAGGGGGAATAACGAACACTGAAGCTTTCTTT,CASAGGITNTEAFF
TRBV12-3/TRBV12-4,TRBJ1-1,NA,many,TGTGCCACCCGGGACAACCTGAACACTGAAGCTTTCTTT,CATRDNLNTEAFF
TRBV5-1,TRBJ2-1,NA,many,TGCGCCAGCAGCTTGGGAGGGGATTTGGGGCAGTTCTTC,CASSLGGDLGQFF
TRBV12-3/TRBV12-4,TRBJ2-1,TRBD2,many,TGTGCCAGCAGAACAGCGGGGGCGAGCTCCTACAATGAGCAGTTCTTC,CASRTAGASSYNEQFF